Listed below are T cell receptor beta chains from one sample, sequenced in a study of T cells after yellow fever vaccination. Via MiXCR, TCRdb re-called the 5' RACE reads, giving one row per CDR3 protein. The top ten clones hold roughly an eighth of a sample with about 550,000 distinct CDR3 sequences, 15% to 20% of them seen once. The material sequenced was PBMCs, taken 15 days after the yellow fever booster vaccination. Every receptor here comes from a young man who received the YFV17D yellow fever vaccine. CDR3s include the opening cysteine and the closing phenylalanine or tryptophan. Each record gives: V gene, J gene, clone size, D gene, CDR3 protein, CDR3 DNA. The D gene is left open where the match is weak. For some rows the clone size is stated as once, few or many, or as a class when expanded; others skip it.

TRBV12-3/TRBV12-4,TRBJ2-1,.,.,CASSKELGRGFSMDEQFF,TGTGCCAGCAGCAAGGAATTAGGACGGGGTTTTTCAATGGATGAGCAGTTCTTC
TRBV27,TRBJ2-7,.,.,CASSFWAEHSYEQYF,TGTGCCAGCAGTTTTTGGGCTGAACACTCCTACGAGCAGTACTTC
TRBV28,TRBJ1-4,.,TRBD1,CASSPGTGNNEKLFF,TGTGCCAGCAGTCCCGGGACAGGGAATAATGAAAAACTGTTTTTT
TRBV12-3/TRBV12-4,TRBJ2-3,.,.,CASRGGSFRTDTQYF,TGTGCCAGCAGGGGGGGAAGCTTTAGGACAGATACGCAGTATTTT
TRBV20-1,TRBJ2-3,.,TRBD2,CSATGTSGSTDTQYF,TGCAGTGCAACCGGGACTAGCGGGAGCACAGATACGCAGTATTTT
TRBV18,TRBJ2-1,few,TRBD2,CASSPTSGRASNEQFF,TGTGCCAGCTCACCGACTAGCGGGAGGGCCTCCAATGAGCAGTTCTTC
TRBV20-1,TRBJ2-7,few,.,CSATLTGYEQYF,TGCAGTGCTACCCTCACAGGTTACGAGCAGTACTTC
TRBV10-3,TRBJ2-3,few,TRBD2,CAISEGLAGSRPQYF,TGTGCCATCAGTGAAGGCCTAGCGGGGTCGCGTCCGCAGTATTTT
TRBV6-4,TRBJ2-1,.,TRBD2,CASSDLYAGVQFF,TGTGCCAGCAGTGACTTGTACGCGGGAGTGCAGTTCTTC
TRBV13,TRBJ2-5,.,.,CASSLYRQTQYF,TGTGCCAGCAGCTTATATCGGCAGACCCAGTACTTC
TRBV29-1,TRBJ2-2,few,.,CSVIGAGYAGELFF,TGCAGCGTTATTGGTGCGGGATACGCCGGGGAGCTGTTTTTT
TRBV21-1,TRBJ2-7,few,.,CASSDRSSYEQYF,TGTGCCAGCAGCGACAGGAGCTCCTACGAGCAGTACTTC
TRBV5-1,TRBJ2-5,.,.,CASSLAGSLKWTQYF,TGCGCCAGCAGCTTGGCCGGGAGTTTAAAGTGGACCCAGTACTTC
TRBV9,TRBJ1-4,.,.,CASSVALGGGVELFF,TGTGCCAGCAGCGTAGCCCTCGGGGGCGGGGTAGAACTGTTTTTT
TRBV20-1,TRBJ2-7,.,.,CSARPLGEQYF,TGCAGTGCTAGACCTCTCGGCGAGCAGTACTTC
TRBV9,TRBJ2-7,few,.,CASSVGQGTAYEQYF,TGTGCCAGCAGCGTAGGTCAGGGGACCGCGTACGAGCAGTACTTC
TRBV7-2,TRBJ2-3,.,.,CASSVSGSPVFTDTQYF,TGTGCCAGCAGCGTCAGTGGGTCGCCCGTATTCACAGATACGCAGTATTTT
TRBV30,TRBJ2-1,.,.,CAWSFNRDNEQFF,TGTGCCTGGAGTTTCAATCGGGACAATGAGCAGTTCTTC
TRBV6-5,TRBJ1-1,few,TRBD1,CASTAGTGNTEAFF,TGTGCCAGCACCGCCGGGACAGGGAACACTGAAGCTTTCTTT
TRBV11-2,TRBJ2-1,few,TRBD2,CASSLGTSGRCNEQFF,TGTGCCAGCAGCCTAGGGACTAGCGGGAGATGCAATGAGCAGTTCTTC
TRBV5-1,TRBJ2-3,.,.,CASSDGDSTDTQYF,TGCGCCAGCAGCGATGGAGATAGCACAGATACGCAGTATTTT
TRBV7-2,TRBJ2-1,.,TRBD1,CASSWDRDNEQFF,TGTGCCAGCAGCTGGGACAGGGACAATGAGCAGTTCTTC
TRBV7-2,TRBJ2-1,few,TRBD2,CASSWRAREDEQFF,TGTGCCAGCAGCTGGCGGGCGCGGGAGGATGAGCAGTTCTTC
TRBV11-3,TRBJ2-3,few,TRBD1,CASSPGTGAPSTDTQYF,TGTGCCAGCAGCCCCGGGACAGGCGCCCCTAGCACAGATACGCAGTATTTT
TRBV4-1,TRBJ2-7,few,.,CASSHFFFGTRDEQYF,TGCGCCAGCAGCCATTTCTTTTTCGGAACGAGGGACGAGCAGTACTTC
TRBV11-1,TRBJ2-7,few,TRBD2,CASTEVGGLDEQYF,TGTGCCAGCACCGAGGTGGGAGGGTTGGACGAGCAGTACTTC
TRBV19,TRBJ2-7,many,TRBD2,CASSIERGYEQYF,TGTGCCAGTAGTATCGAGCGGGGGTACGAGCAGTACTTC
TRBV19,TRBJ2-3,many,TRBD2,CASSIRTSGTDTQYF,TGTGCCAGTAGTATCCGGACTAGCGGAACAGATACGCAGTATTTT
TRBV4-3,TRBJ2-1,.,.,CASSPSPTGLKQFF,TGCGCCAGCAGCCCTTCGCCTACAGGCCTGAAGCAGTTCTTC
TRBV7-2,TRBJ2-3,.,TRBD1,CASSLAPGQGGTQYF,TGTGCCAGCAGCTTAGCCCCGGGACAGGGTGGTACGCAGTATTTT
TRBV12-3/TRBV12-4,TRBJ2-7,few,.,CASKMGRTYEQYF,TGTGCCAGCAAAATGGGCAGAACCTACGAGCAGTACTTC
TRBV4-3,TRBJ1-1,.,.,CASSQQRATEAFF,TGCGCCAGCAGCCAACAAAGGGCCACTGAAGCTTTCTTT
TRBV20-1,TRBJ1-2,few,.,CSATPGYAGYTF,TGCAGTGCTACACCCGGATATGCTGGCTACACCTTC
TRBV7-2,TRBJ2-7,.,TRBD1,CASSSTGGNYEQYF,TGTGCCAGCAGCTCAACAGGGGGCAACTACGAGCAGTACTTC
TRBV5-4,TRBJ2-5,few,.,CASSFGSGETQYF,TGTGCCAGCAGCTTTGGGAGCGGGGAGACCCAGTACTTC
TRBV20-1,TRBJ1-6,.,.,CSARDISGDYNSPLHF,TGCAGTGCTAGGGATATTTCGGGGGATTATAATTCACCCCTCCACTTT
TRBV20-1,TRBJ2-1,.,TRBD2,CSALAGGRDEQFF,TGCAGTGCGCTAGCGGGAGGGCGGGATGAGCAGTTCTTC
TRBV4-3,TRBJ2-2,.,TRBD2,CASSQRSRSREGTGELFF,TGCGCCAGCAGCCAAAGGTCCAGGTCGCGGGAGGGCACCGGGGAGCTGTTTTTT
TRBV5-1,TRBJ2-5,.,TRBD1,CASSWGQGRQETQYF,TGCGCCAGCAGTTGGGGACAGGGTCGCCAAGAGACCCAGTACTTC
TRBV7-9,TRBJ1-4,few,.,CAGGSDRVLTNEKLFF,TGTGCCGGGGGATCGGACCGGGTCTTAACTAATGAAAAACTGTTTTTT
TRBV5-1,TRBJ2-7,.,.,CASSSVFSEQYF,TGCGCCAGCAGCTCCGTTTTTAGCGAGCAGTACTTC
TRBV10-3,TRBJ2-5,few,.,CAISVHGEETQYF,TGTGCCATCAGTGTTCATGGGGAAGAGACCCAGTACTTC
TRBV7-9,TRBJ2-1,few,.,CASSGYSFDEQFF,TGTGCCAGCAGCGGGTATAGCTTTGATGAGCAGTTCTTC
TRBV5-4,TRBJ2-7,.,.,CASSPTGTLAGEQYF,TGTGCCAGCAGCCCGACCGGGACCCTCGCCGGAGAGCAGTACTTC
TRBV15,TRBJ1-5,once,.,CATSTWGGNQPQHF,TGTGCCACCAGCACCTGGGGGGGGAATCAGCCCCAGCATTTT
TRBV7-2,TRBJ1-5,.,TRBD1,CASSLVGQGGHLQPQHF,TGTGCCAGCAGCTTAGTCGGGCAGGGGGGCCACCTACAGCCCCAGCATTTT
TRBV20-1,TRBJ2-1,few,.,CSATPGRRSYNEQFF,TGCAGTGCTACCCCGGGACGACGCTCCTACAATGAGCAGTTCTTC
TRBV20-1,TRBJ2-1,.,TRBD2,CSARSTSGSNEQFF,TGCAGTGCTAGGAGTACTAGCGGCTCCAATGAGCAGTTCTTC
TRBV7-2,TRBJ2-2,few,TRBD2,CASSLQTSAGGELFF,TGTGCCAGCAGCTTGCAAACTAGCGCTGGCGGGGAGCTGTTTTTT
TRBV7-9,TRBJ2-7,few,.,CASSLIGGDEQYF,TGTGCCAGCAGCTTAATCGGCGGGGACGAGCAGTACTTC
TRBV4-3,TRBJ1-2,few,.,CASSQLGGDGYTF,TGCGCCAGCAGCCAACTGGGGGGCGATGGCTACACCTTC
TRBV29-1,TRBJ2-3,few,TRBD2,CSVGVAGGPIDTQYF,TGCAGCGTTGGGGTAGCGGGAGGGCCCATCGATACGCAGTATTTT
TRBV20-1,TRBJ2-1,few,TRBD2,CSARLAGGPYNEQFF,TGCAGTGCACGACTAGCGGGAGGGCCGTACAATGAGCAGTTCTTC
TRBV20-1,TRBJ1-1,many,.,CSARYGGLGTEAFF,TGCAGTGCTAGGTATGGCGGATTAGGCACTGAAGCTTTCTTT
TRBV29-1,TRBJ1-5,.,.,CSVLEGLNQPQHF,TGCAGCGTTCTCGAAGGCCTCAATCAGCCCCAGCATTTT
TRBV5-6,TRBJ2-7,.,.,CASSPQGWTNEQYF,TGTGCCAGCAGCCCTCAGGGATGGACCAACGAGCAGTACTTC
TRBV18,TRBJ2-5,.,TRBD1,CASSLWTGLGQETQYF,TGTGCCAGCTCACTCTGGACAGGGCTGGGGCAAGAGACCCAGTACTTC
TRBV6-1,TRBJ2-7,few,.,CASITGLNYEQYF,TGTGCCAGCATCACCGGGCTCAACTACGAGCAGTACTTC